The 3 T cell receptor beta chains presented below share a single source sample, sequenced in a study of molecular identifiers for immune sequencing clone quantification. TCRdb reprocessed the PCR reads with MiXCR, giving one entry per CDR3 protein. In the table there are roughly 97,000 distinct CDR3 sequences, roughly 26% of which are singletons. Sequencing was done on a sample of naive CD8+ T cells from blood, with Jurkat cell RNA spiked in. Subset indicated: FACS-sorted CD8+CD4-CCR7+CD45RA+ naive T cells. All receptors derive from a human donor in good health. Some libraries in this study had Jurkat cell RNA spiked in.

This clonotype was picked up a small number of times. The chain employs TRBV27 and TRBJ2-7; TRBD2 agrees at 9 bases. V shed 4 bases and J 3 bases; nucleotides not matched to a gene: 10. Germline lookup yields CDR1 MNHEY and CDR2 SMNVEV (reference sequence). The CDR3 length is 16 residues. The CDR3 region has the DNA TGTGCCAGCAGTTGGGCGGGAGGGGTATTAGACTACGAGCAGTACTTC. This translates into CASSWAGGVLDYEQYF.

Ten or more counts support this clonotype. The rearrangement uses TRBV10-3 and TRBJ2-7; 10 bases match TRBD1. Germline CDR1 is ENHRY and CDR2 is SYGVKD. The length of the CDR3 is 14 residues. J was trimmed by 6 bases and V by 6 bases; bases with no gene match: 8. The CDR3 sequence: CAISPGQGSLEQYF. The CDR3 DNA is TGTGCCATCAGCCCGGGACAGGGGTCCCTCGAGCAGTACTTC.

About this clonotype itself: A much larger clone differs by one base, so this may be a read error. The chain is built from TRBV4-3 and TRBJ2-5, with TRBD2 identical over 8 bases. Germline V gene data show CDR1 as LGHNA and CDR2 as YSLEER. This CDR3 spans 15 amino acids. This CDR3 reads CACSQDPSGGETQYF. The CDR3 nucleotides read TGCGCCTGCAGCCAAGATCCCAGCGGGGGAGAGACCCAGTACTTC.